The clone carrying this T cell receptor (beta chain) is deemed medium-sized. Its antigen is still unknown. The protocol was immunoSEQ multiplex PCR, while the TCRdb copy is restricted to in-frame clones and leaves out a portion. The sample records some 42,000 clones, about 80% being singletons. Stated time point: week 35, safety follow-up. With topical imiquimod, each dose of the vaccine consisted of 300 ug of mutant IDH1 20-mer peptide. Germline values: CDR1 SEHNR, CDR2 FQNEAQ (reference sequence). The V segment lost 6 bases and the J segment 6 bases; nucleotides outside the gene matches: 7. The CDR3 runs to 14 residues. The data derive from a study of a mutant IDH1 vaccine in newly diagnosed glioma. On the study more broadly: The earlier regimen, radiotherapy, temozolomide, or both, was most often both.

Study-wide findings and caveats: Of the patients, 80% to 95% had vaccine-induced immune responses.

The sequence was collected from a woman between 50 and 59 years old with glioma. The source was PBMCs, collected from a glioma patient whose treatment included an IDH1 peptide vaccine. The chain carries TRBV7-9 and TRBJ1-4, with 7 bases fitting TRBD1. As DNA, the CDR3 is TGTGCCAGCAGTCAACGACAGGGCGATGAAAAACTGTTTTTT. Translated: CASSQRQGDEKLFF. Drawing the rest from reference TRBV7-9 and TRBJ1-4, the complete variable domain is DTGVSQNPRHKITKRGQNVTFRCDPISEHNRLYWYRQTLGQGPEFLTYFQNEAQLEKSRLLSDRFSAERPKGSFSTLEIQRTEQGDSAMYLCASSQRQGDEKLFFGSGTQLSVL.